This passage covers 16 T cell receptor beta chains from one sample sequenced in a study of T cell repertoires in cytomegalovirus infection. TCRdb passed the reads through MiXCR, listing each CDR3 protein once. The table includes more than 150,000 distinct CDR3 sequences, approximately 19% detected once. The sequenced sample was PBMCs. The receptor source for this set is a human donor in good health (CMV status not recorded). Some clones in this sample may be carry-over from other donors' samples.

This clonotype was detected a few times. J is TRBJ2-4 and V is TRBV20-1; 12 positions match TRBD2. V was pared by 2 bases and J by 5 bases, with 7 bases of the junction left unmatched. Looked up from germline, CDR1 is DFQATT and CDR2 is SNEGSKA (reference sequence). The CDR3 covers 16 residues. In DNA form, the CDR3 reads TGCAGTGCTAGAAACCCCAGGACTAGCGGGGAAAACATTCAGTACTTC. Translated: CSARNPRTSGENIQYF.

With regard to this clonotype: Sequence at one end of the junction differs from germline and may be a read error. The V call is TRBV7-9, the J call TRBJ2-7; 10 nucleotides line up with TRBD2. This CDR3 has 15 residues. The germline gives CDR1 SEHNR, CDR2 FQNEAQ (reference sequence). The CDR3 sequence: CTSSPALAGVREQYF. CDR3 in DNA: TGTACCAGCAGCCCCGCGCTAGCGGGAGTGCGGGAGCAGTACTTC. Filled out from reference TRBV7-9 and TRBJ2-7, the complete variable domain reads DTGVSQNPRHKITKRGQNVTFRCDPISEHNRLYWYRQTLGQGPEFLTYFQNEAQLEKSRLLSDRFSAERPKGSFSTLEIQRTEQGDSAMYLCTSSPALAGVREQYFGPGTRLTVT.

This clonotype showed up many times. The CDR3 bases are TGTGCCAGCAGCCCGGACTACGGTCAGAGCGGGCGCTTGTACGAGCAGTACTTC. This gives the protein CASSPDYGQSGRLYEQYF. This rearrangement joins TRBV7-2 to TRBJ2-7; a possible D gene is TRBD2 (6 bases). The CDR3 length is 18 residues. Germline loops: CDR1 SGHTA, CDR2 FQGNSA. Trimming stripped 5 bases from V and 4 bases from J, with 27 bases between.

The table lists this clonotype with many counts. This chain joins TRBV28 and TRBJ2-1; D is ambiguous. This CDR3 has 14 residues. The ends were cut back, 5 bases at V and 8 bases at J, with 16 bases in the middle. Germline V gene sequence: CDR1 MDHEN, CDR2 SYDVKM. The CDR3 DNA is TGTGCCAGCAGTCTCATGGGCGCCGTTGATGAGCAGTTCTTC. Translating it yields CASSLMGAVDEQFF.

In this sample, this clonotype turned up many times. The rearrangement uses TRBV7-2 and TRBJ2-7; TRBD1 is a possible D gene (5 bases). Per the germline V gene, CDR1 is SGHTA and CDR2 is FQGNSA. This CDR3 has 13 amino acids. The V end lost 5 bases, the J end lost 3 bases, and 11 bases lay between the germline ends. CDR3 sequence reads: CASSPQTDYEQYF. The CDR3 coding sequence is TGTGCCAGCAGCCCCCAGACAGACTACGAGCAGTACTTC.

This clonotype was detected ten times or more. The chain carries TRBV12-5 and TRBJ2-7; 8 positions match TRBD2. V lost 2 bases, J lost 4 bases, and 4 bases stayed unmatched. CDR3 length: 14 residues. Germline V gives CDR1 LGHNT, CDR2 FRNRAP. The CDR3 loop is CASGLIAGTYEQYF. The DNA of the CDR3 is TGTGCTAGTGGTTTGATAGCGGGAACGTACGAGCAGTACTTC.

The chain combines TRBV20-1 with TRBJ2-2; no clear D gene. Germline CDR1 and CDR2: DFQATT and SNEGSKA (reference sequence). CDR3 length: 12 residues. Trimming left V 2 bases short and J 8 bases short, with 9 bases between. The CDR3 loop reads CSARIFWGELFF. CDR3 in DNA: TGCAGTGCTAGAATCTTCTGGGGGGAGCTGTTTTTT.

This clonotype has at least ten counts. The chain links TRBV7-2 to TRBJ2-7; 7 bases match TRBD1. Germline V gene data show CDR1 as SGHTA and CDR2 as FQGNSA. J lost 3 bases, V lost 5 bases, and 4 bases had no gene match. This CDR3 comprises 13 residues. Written as DNA, the CDR3 is TGTGCCAGCAGCACCCGACAGGGCTACGAGCAGTACTTC. This sequence encodes CASSTRQGYEQYF.

This clonotype was observed a handful of times. J is TRBJ2-3 and V is TRBV6-5; 9 positions match TRBD1. This CDR3 has 15 residues. V was pared by 1 base and J by 6 bases, with 5 bases of the junction left unmatched. Germline assignment: CDR1 MNHEY and CDR2 SVGAGI. DNA for the CDR3: TGTGCCAGCAGTTACTTGGGACAGGGCTACGATACGCAGTATTTT. It yields the protein CASSYLGQGYDTQYF.

The chain links TRBV5-1 to TRBJ2-5; D gene ambiguous. The CDR3 contains 11 residues. V lost 3 bases to trimming and J lost 5 bases, with 5 bases between them. Germline CDR1 SGHRS, CDR2 YFSETQ. The CDR3 spells CASSWGETQYF. The CDR3 region has the DNA TGCGCCAGCAGCTGGGGTGAGACCCAGTACTTC.

The sample holds a few counts of this clonotype. V and J are TRBV4-1 and TRBJ2-7, with 13 bases identical to TRBD2. With 7 bases clipped from V and 3 bases from J, the junction kept 6 bases outside the gene matches. The CDR3 sequence is 15 residues long. The germline gives CDR1 MGHRA, CDR2 YSYEKL. CDR3 in amino acids: CASTLRLAGGYEQYF. The CDR3 DNA reads as TGCGCCAGCACCTTACGACTAGCGGGAGGCTACGAGCAGTACTTC.

This clonotype has only a few counts. The chain recombines TRBV7-8 with TRBJ2-7, with a tentative D call TRBD1 (6 bases). Germline V gene data show CDR1 as SGHVS and CDR2 as FQNEAQ. With 4 bases removed from V and 1 base from J, the gap between germline ends came to 14 bases. The CDR3 consists of 15 residues. Here the CDR3 DNA reads TGTGCCAGCAGCTCTTCGCCAGGGGCGTCCTACGAGCAGTACTTC. Its translation is CASSSSPGASYEQYF.

This clonotype was observed a handful of times. This rearrangement joins TRBV7-9 to TRBJ2-7; D is uncertain. Germline lookup yields CDR1 SEHNR and CDR2 FQNEAQ (reference sequence). V lost 5 bases and J lost 3, with 5 bases in between. This CDR3 has 11 amino acids. The CDR3 is CASSPDYEQYF. CDR3 nucleotides: TGTGCCAGCAGCCCGGACTACGAGCAGTACTTC. The whole variable domain, remainder taken from reference TRBV7-9 and TRBJ2-7, is DTGVSQNPRHKITKRGQNVTFRCDPISEHNRLYWYRQTLGQGPEFLTYFQNEAQLEKSRLLSDRFSAERPKGSFSTLEIQRTEQGDSAMYLCASSPDYEQYFGPGTRLTVT.

This chain links TRBV10-3 with TRBJ2-7; 7 positions agree with TRBD2. The CDR3 sequence is 14 residues long. V lost 6 bases and J lost 0; bases outside the gene matches: 5. Germline-derived CDR1 and CDR2 are ENHRY and SYGVKD. This CDR3 reads CAIRKGGDSYEQYF. The CDR3 DNA reads as TGTGCCATCAGGAAGGGAGGGGACTCCTACGAGCAGTACTTC.

This clonotype was found many times. This sequence joins TRBV11-3 and TRBJ2-3; D gene uncertain. From germline, CDR1 is SGHNT and CDR2 YENEEA. V gave up 0 bases and J gave up 2 bases, with 6 bases separating them. The CDR3 is 14 residues long. CDR3 sequence (DNA): TGTGCCAGCAGCTTAGACCGGGCCACAGATACGCAGTATTTT. This codes for CASSLDRATDTQYF.

V usage is TRBV20-1 and J usage is TRBJ1-5; 9 positions agree with TRBD1. J was trimmed by 9 bases and V by 5 bases; bases with no gene match: 14. Looked up from germline, CDR1 is DFQATT and CDR2 is SNEGSKA (reference sequence). This CDR3 has 15 amino acids. The CDR3 sequence: CSALDGTGFFRPQHF. CDR3 DNA sequence: TGCAGTGCTCTCGACGGGACAGGGTTTTTCCGGCCCCAGCATTTT.